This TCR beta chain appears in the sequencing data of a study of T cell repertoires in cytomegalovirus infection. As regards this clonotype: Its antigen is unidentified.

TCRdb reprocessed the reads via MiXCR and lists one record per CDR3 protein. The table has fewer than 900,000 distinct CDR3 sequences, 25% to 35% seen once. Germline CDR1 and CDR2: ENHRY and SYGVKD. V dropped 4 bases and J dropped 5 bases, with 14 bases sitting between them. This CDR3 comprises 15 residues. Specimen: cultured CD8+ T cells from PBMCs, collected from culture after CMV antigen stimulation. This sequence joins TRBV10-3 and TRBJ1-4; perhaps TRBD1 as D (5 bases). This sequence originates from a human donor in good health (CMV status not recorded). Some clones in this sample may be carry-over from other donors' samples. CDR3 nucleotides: TGTGCCATCAGTGGGGGAGGAGGGGCGAATGAAAAACTGTTTTTT. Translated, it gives CAISGGGGANEKLFF.